Described below is a single TCR beta chain sequence and its context. The germline V gene has CDR1 MNHEY and CDR2 SVGAGI. V trimming: 5 bases; J trimming: 3 bases; junction bases outside the gene matches: 1. The CDR3 sequence is 12 residues long. Authors' processing steps: Amplification with reference gene primers provided the estimates of nucleated cell counts. Sequencing used immunoSEQ multiplex PCR; TCRdb keeps in-frame clones, though not all of them. The V and J calls and the clone size are those of that table, but D and trimming were determined from the DNA. Of over 90,000 clones in the sample, over 75% are singletons; the top ten hold 4.5% to 5.5%. This sample was included in a study of blood T cell repertoires in COVID-19.

The sequence derives from a man aged 45 to 65 with acute or convalescent COVID-19. Sequencing was performed on peripheral blood. The rearrangement joins TRBV6-5 to TRBJ2-7; 7 nucleotides align to TRBD1. Written as DNA, the CDR3 is TGTGCCAGCAGTCGGACAGGCTACGAGCAGTACTTC. It codes for CASSRTGYEQYF.